Detailed here is one TCR beta chain. The germline gives CDR1 SGDLS, CDR2 YYNGEE. V was trimmed by 0 bases and J by 4 bases, leaving 11 bases between them. This CDR3 is built from 14 residues. Recruited during active infection, patients (from Seattle) were subsequently followed longitudinally. Authors' processing steps: Amplifying reference gene primers gave estimates of nucleated cell counts. The data were produced by immunoSEQ multiplex PCR, yet TCRdb's version contains in-frame clones alone and is incomplete. That table is the source of V, J and clone size, and D and trimming were worked out from the DNA. Of hundreds of thousands of clones listed, nearly 90% are singletons. The record originates from a study of blood T cell repertoires in COVID-19. Study context: Collection of acute and convalescent COVID-19 samples took place in the United States, Italy and Spain. The cDNA or gDNA used as material had been derived from T cells, B-cell-depleted T cells, or PBMCs.

Sequenced material: peripheral blood. The chain uses TRBV9 and TRBJ2-7; D might be TRBD1 (6 bases). This clonotype was obtained from a woman in her 40s with COVID-19, enrolled during active disease. The CDR3 nucleotides are TGTGCCAGCAGCGTAGGGGGGCAGGGGTACGAGCAGTACTTC. Its protein is CASSVGGQGYEQYF.